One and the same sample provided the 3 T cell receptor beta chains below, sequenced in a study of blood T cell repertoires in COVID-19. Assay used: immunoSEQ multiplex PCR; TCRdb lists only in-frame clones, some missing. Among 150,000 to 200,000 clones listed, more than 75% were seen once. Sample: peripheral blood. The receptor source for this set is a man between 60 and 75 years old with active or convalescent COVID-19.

In DNA form, the CDR3 reads TGTGCCATCAGCCCCGGGGAGGGCCCGAACACTGAAGCTTTCTTT. Its protein is CAISPGEGPNTEAFF. This sequence joins TRBV10-3 and TRBJ1-1; D is ambiguous. Per germline, CDR1 ENHRY and CDR2 SYGVKD. The V gene lost 6 bases and the J gene lost 1 base, with 15 bases spanning the gap. The CDR3 length is 15 residues.

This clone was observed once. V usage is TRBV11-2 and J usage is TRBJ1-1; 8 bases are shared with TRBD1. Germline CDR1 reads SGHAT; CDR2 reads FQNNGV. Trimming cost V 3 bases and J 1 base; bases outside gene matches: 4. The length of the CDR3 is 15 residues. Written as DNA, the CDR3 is TGTGCCAGCAGCTTGTTGACAGGGGCGAACACTGAAGCTTTCTTT. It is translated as CASSLLTGANTEAFF.

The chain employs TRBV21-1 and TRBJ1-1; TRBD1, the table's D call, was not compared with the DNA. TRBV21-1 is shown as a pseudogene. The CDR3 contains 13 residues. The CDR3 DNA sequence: TGTGCCAAGTTCCCGGGACAGAACACTGAAGCTTTCTTT. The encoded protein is CAKFPGQNTEAFF.